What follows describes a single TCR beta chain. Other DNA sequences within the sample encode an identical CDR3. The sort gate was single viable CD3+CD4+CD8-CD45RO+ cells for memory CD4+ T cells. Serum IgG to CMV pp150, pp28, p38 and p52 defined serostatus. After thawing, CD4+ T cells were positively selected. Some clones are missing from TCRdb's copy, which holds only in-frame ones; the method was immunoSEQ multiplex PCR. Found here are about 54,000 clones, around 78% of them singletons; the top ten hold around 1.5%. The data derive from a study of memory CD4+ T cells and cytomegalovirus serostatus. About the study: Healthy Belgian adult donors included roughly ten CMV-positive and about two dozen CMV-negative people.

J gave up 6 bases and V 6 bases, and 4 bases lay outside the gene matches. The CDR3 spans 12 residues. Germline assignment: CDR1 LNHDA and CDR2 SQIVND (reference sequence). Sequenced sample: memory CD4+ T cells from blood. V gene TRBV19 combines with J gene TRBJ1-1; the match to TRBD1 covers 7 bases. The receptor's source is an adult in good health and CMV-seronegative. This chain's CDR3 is CASSRQGSEAFF. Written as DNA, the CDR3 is TGTGCCAGTAGCCGACAGGGTTCTGAAGCTTTCTTT.